Described below is a single T cell receptor beta chain sequence and its context. Antigen unknown. In TCRdb, the 5' RACE reads were re-called with MiXCR into one record per CDR3 protein. The sample consists of around 670,000 distinct CDR3 sequences, 6% to 6.5% of them appearing once. These data come from a study of identical twins. Findings of the study overall: Researchers reported excess low generation probability among twin-shared out-of-frame alpha sequences. Beta out-of-frame sequences displayed a weaker excess of sharing between twins. Memory repertoires lacked the insertion deficit that abundant cord blood beta clonotypes showed.

Healthy Caucasian donors formed the entire cohort. The CDR3 loop spans 15 amino acids. The germline V gene has CDR1 SEHNR and CDR2 FQNEAQ (reference sequence). V lost 5 bases and J lost 0, with 14 bases in between. V usage is TRBV7-9 and J usage is TRBJ2-7; possible D gene TRBD2, 6 bases. The sequenced material came from naive T cells sorted from blood. This receptor was identified in a man in his late teens or twenties in good health. CDR3 in amino acids: CASSTGTRSSYEQYF. The CDR3 DNA sequence: TGTGCCAGCAGCACCGGGACTCGAAGCTCCTACGAGCAGTACTTC.